The clone carrying this T cell receptor beta chain was seen a single time. The sample comes from a study of blood T cell repertoires in COVID-19. Study at large: Sites across the United States, Italy and Spain contributed samples from acute and convalescent COVID-19.

Participant reports of clinical history set cohort assignment. Two negative PCRs, clearance, or symptom resolution had been documented for recovered Cohort 3 donors. Method: immunoSEQ multiplex PCR; TCRdb's copy keeps in-frame clones and lacks some. The table lists hundreds of thousands of clones, about 88% of them singletons. Germline V lookup: CDR1 SEHNR, CDR2 FQNEAQ (reference sequence). The trim removed 5 bases at V and 2 bases at J, leaving 12 bases unmatched. The CDR3 contains 17 residues. Sequencing used PBMCs or T cells enriched from blood (not recorded which). The receptor comes from a woman aged 45-59 years who had recovered from COVID-19. The rearrangement uses TRBV7-9 and TRBJ2-5; 9 bases map to TRBD2. CDR3 sequence reads: CASSPLILLAGQETQYF. CDR3 nucleotide sequence: TGTGCCAGCAGCCCCCTAATATTGCTAGCGGGACAAGAGACCCAGTACTTC.